Sequencing of this T cell receptor (beta chain) was carried out in a study of T cells in Graves' hyperthyroidism and ophthalmopathy. Germline V gene lookup returns CDR1 MNHNS and CDR2 SASEGT. This CDR3 contains 17 residues. The junction had 13 bases not matched to a gene; V was cut back by 5 bases and J by 8 bases. A lack of ophthalmopathy progression within 18 months defined stable Graves' hyperthyroidism. Participants, patients aged 18 to 65, had newly diagnosed hyperthyroidism with a duration under 2 months. This clonotype was recorded at least ten times. Authors of the study amplified TCR beta CDR3 regions from RNA transcripts. Using the HTBI primer set, a first-round RT-PCR was run on the TCR CDR3. MiXCR, applied by TCRdb to the multiplex PCR reads, yields one record per CDR3 protein. The sample holds 300,000 or so distinct CDR3 sequences; roughly 15% are singletons and the top ten take around a third.

The receptor was isolated from a man in his thirties or forties with Graves' hyperthyroidism. The sequenced sample was blood. The rearrangement uses TRBV6-1 and TRBJ2-1; TRBD2 agrees at 12 bases. Here the CDR3 DNA reads TGTGCCAGCAGTTACCACAGACTAGCGGGAGTAATCTATGAGCAGTTCTTC. Its protein is CASSYHRLAGVIYEQFF.